The clone carrying this TCR beta chain has more than one count but fewer than ten. Its specificity is not known. This record belongs to a study of identical twins. Study results and caveats: Insertions were fewer in abundant cord blood beta clonotypes, whereas memory repertoires showed none of this pattern. Out-of-frame alpha sequences common to twins were enriched for low generation probability.

It was template switching that added a universal primer site, and there were unique molecular identifiers on the cDNA. One entry per CDR3 protein, called by TCRdb with MiXCR from the 5' RACE reads. The data contain around 250,000 distinct CDR3 sequences, 5.5% to 7% of them singletons. The CDR3 totals 16 residues. V lost 2 bases, J lost 0 bases, and 3 bases stayed unmatched. Germline CDR1 is MNHEY and CDR2 is SVGAGI. In addition, the sample was reused for a study of yellow fever vaccine responses in identical twins. That study reports: Reported findings indicate that twins' vaccine T cell responses seemed partially convergent, partially personalized.

This receptor was identified in a woman younger than 35 in good health. The specimen sequenced was memory (CD45RO+) T cells sorted from blood. The J gene is TRBJ1-5, the V gene TRBV6-5, with 8 positions matching TRBD1. CDR3 in amino acids: CASSYNRGYSNQPQHF. Here the CDR3 DNA reads TGTGCCAGCAGTTACAACAGGGGGTATAGCAATCAGCCCCAGCATTTT.